This T cell receptor beta chain was found in a study of T cells after yellow fever vaccination. The overall study: Some fractions had low cell numbers, and these were prepared with SMART-Seq v4 Ultra Low Input. Study-wide results and limits: Most primary-vaccination clones recurred post-booster (roughly 97% CD4, 88% CD8).

Trimming shortened V by 3 bases and J by 5 bases, and 19 bases separated the two germline ends. Looked up from germline, CDR1 is MNHEY and CDR2 is SMNVEV (reference sequence). The CDR3 has 17 amino acids. This clonotype was picked up a small number of times. Its antigen is still unknown. TCRdb reanalysed the 5' RACE reads using MiXCR and keeps one entry per CDR3 protein. The sample lists 200,000 to 250,000 distinct CDR3 sequences, roughly 3% occurring once. This chain links TRBV27 with TRBJ1-4; no clear D. This clonotype was obtained from a man aged 18 to 29 who received the YFV17D yellow fever vaccine. This sample comprised CD4+ T cells sorted from PBMCs, obtained 10 days after the yellow fever booster vaccination. This CDR3 is CASSFRKRTDMNEKLFF. CDR3 nucleotides: TGTGCCAGCAGTTTTAGGAAAAGGACGGATATGAATGAAAAACTGTTTTTT.